The 25 T cell receptor beta chains presented below share a single source sample, sequenced in a study of human T cells and chemical hapten exposure (dated by TCRdb to the early 2020s). Receptor libraries were prepared by RACE. Reads for this sample came from a NextSeq 500. TCRdb reprocessed the public reads (quality trimming at Q25 with fastp, clone calling with MiXCR) and kept in-frame beta chains. Merged by CDR3 protein, the rows form single entries marked with the most common genes and DNA. The table for this sample lists about 190,000 distinct CDR3 sequences; more than 20% of them were counted only once. The ten largest make up 2% to 3% of the sample. The meaning of the sample's time point label: patch test 3, about 24 weeks after DPC sensitization. Taken with the paper, the label for treatment or condition translates to: therapeutic diphenylcyclopropenone sensitization with weekly scalp DPC.

The sample in question was whole blood, obtained in connection with sensitization to the hapten diphenylcyclopropenone (DPC). The receptors derive from a woman aged 40 to 50 with alopecia areata. Some clones in this sample may be carry-over from other donors' samples.

This clonotype occurred a few times. The CDR3: CSVEALGSYNEQFF. CDR3 bases: TGCAGCGTTGAAGCGCTAGGCTCCTACAATGAGCAGTTCTTC. This chain joins TRBV29-1 and TRBJ2-1; D gene unclear. Per the germline V gene, CDR1 is SQVTM and CDR2 is ANQGSEA. The CDR3 has 14 amino acids. V lost 1 base and J lost 0, with 7 bases in between.

The CDR3, as DNA: TGTGCCAGCAGACAGGGCGGGACTAGCTCCTACGAGCAGTACTTC. This encodes CASRQGGTSSYEQYF. The chain links TRBV6-2 or TRBV6-3 to TRBJ2-7; 8 bases agree with TRBD2. V lost 6 bases, J lost 0 bases, and 7 bases stayed unmatched. This CDR3 contains 15 residues. Germline-derived CDR1 and CDR2 are MNHEY and SVGEGT.

The V and J genes are TRBV6-1 and TRBJ1-4; D not certain. With 7 bases removed from V and 7 bases from J, the gap between germline ends came to 16 bases. Germline V gives CDR1 MNHNS, CDR2 SASEGT. The CDR3 contains 14 residues. DNA of the CDR3: TGTGCCAGCACCCTCCTCGTAACCAGTGAAAAACTGTTTTTT. It specifies CASTLLVTSEKLFF.

The chain has TRBV5-1 and TRBJ2-1; a possible D gene is TRBD2 (6 bases). Deletions cut 0 bases from V and 9 bases from J, with 19 bases between. The CDR3 has 16 amino acids. CDR1 is SGHRS and CDR2 is YFSETQ in the germline V gene. The CDR3 DNA reads TGCGCCAGCAGCTTGGTACTAGCCCAAGACAAGGGTGAGCAGTTCTTC. This translates into CASSLVLAQDKGEQFF.

The V and J genes are TRBV9 and TRBJ1-1; D gene unclear. This CDR3 is 13 amino acids long. Germline V gives CDR1 SGDLS, CDR2 YYNGEE. V lost 5 bases and J lost 11, with 19 bases in between. CDR3 in amino acids: CASSHQDRDGAFF. The DNA of the CDR3 is TGTGCCAGCAGTCACCAGGACCGTGACGGGGCTTTCTTT.

This clonotype has only a few counts. The chain links TRBV2 to TRBJ2-1; 10 bases fit TRBD2. Trimming removed 6 bases from V and 8 bases from J; junction bases left unmatched: 7. Germline V gene data show CDR1 as SNHLY and CDR2 as FYNNEI. The length of the CDR3 is 14 residues. This chain's CDR3 is CASRKAGTSDEQFF. The CDR3, as DNA: TGTGCCAGCAGAAAAGCCGGGACTAGCGATGAGCAGTTCTTC.

The J gene is TRBJ2-3, the V gene TRBV10-3, with 9 nucleotides matching TRBD1. V lost 3 bases, J lost 2 bases, and 6 bases stayed unmatched. The CDR3 contains 16 residues. Germline V gene sequence: CDR1 ENHRY, CDR2 SYGVKD. CDR3 sequence (DNA): TGTGCCATCAGTGATCGGGGACAGGGCATCACAGATACGCAGTATTTT. Protein: CAISDRGQGITDTQYF.

The chain carries TRBV5-1 and TRBJ2-3, with 9 bases matching TRBD2. V lost 4 bases to trimming and J lost 7 bases; unmatched junction nucleotides: 7. Germline CDR1 is SGHRS and CDR2 is YFSETQ. The CDR3 is made up of 14 amino acids. Here the CDR3 reads CASSPGLASNTQYF. CDR3 coding DNA: TGCGCCAGCAGCCCCGGACTAGCGAGTAATACGCAGTATTTT. The whole variable domain, filled in from reference TRBV5-1 and TRBJ2-3, reads KAGVTQTPRYLIKTRGQQVTLSCSPISGHRSVSWYQQTPGQGLQFLFEYFSETQRNKGNFPGRFSGRQFSNSRSEMNVSTLELGDSALYLCASSPGLASNTQYFGPGTRLTVL.

This clonotype showed up just a few times. The V gene is TRBV27, the J gene TRBJ2-4; 7 nucleotides line up with TRBD2. Germline-derived CDR1 and CDR2 are MNHEY and SMNVEV (reference sequence). The CDR3 spans 16 residues. V gave up 6 bases and J gave up 3 bases; unmatched junction bases: 11. The CDR3 region is CASSPPRGSDKNIQYF. In DNA, the CDR3 is TGTGCCAGCAGCCCGCCGCGGGGGTCGGACAAAAACATTCAGTACTTC.

The chain has TRBV5-1 and TRBJ2-7, with D perhaps matching TRBD1 or TRBD2 (5 bases each). CDR3 length: 14 amino acids. V lost 0 bases and J lost 3, with 10 bases in between. Germline CDR1 and CDR2: SGHRS and YFSETQ. CDR3 sequence: CASSLGGPFYEQYF. DNA of the CDR3: TGCGCCAGCAGCTTGGGGGGACCTTTCTACGAGCAGTACTTC.

V usage is TRBV5-1 and J usage is TRBJ2-2; no reliable D call. Trimming removed 1 base from V and 9 bases from J, with 10 bases in between. The V gene's germline CDR1 is SGHRS and CDR2 YFSETQ. CDR3 size: 13 residues. CDR3 DNA sequence: TGCGCCAGCAGCTTGCCCGAGGTTCGGGAGCTGTTTTTT. Protein sequence: CASSLPEVRELFF.

A few counts support this clonotype. V is TRBV20-1 and J is TRBJ1-1; D might be TRBD1 (6 bases). Trimming took 2 bases from V and 0 from J, leaving 10 bases between them. The CDR3 is 14 residues long. Germline CDR1 and CDR2: DFQATT and SNEGSKA (reference sequence). CDR3 region: CSARRDTMNTEAFF. Written as DNA, the CDR3 is TGCAGTGCTAGAAGGGACACTATGAACACTGAAGCTTTCTTT.

This clonotype was found a few times. The chain links TRBV7-2 to TRBJ2-1; perhaps TRBD1 as D (5 bases). The V end was cut by 2 bases, the J end by 3 bases, with 8 bases between. CDR3 length equals 14 residues. Looked up from germline, CDR1 is SGHTA and CDR2 is FQGNSA. The CDR3 DNA follows: TGTGCCAGCAGCTTAACAGGCCACTACAATGAGCAGTTCTTC. Protein product: CASSLTGHYNEQFF.

V gene TRBV29-1 combines with J gene TRBJ2-1; the D gene is possibly TRBD2 (6 bases). Germline V gives CDR1 SQVTM, CDR2 ANQGSEA. CDR3 size: 14 residues. The V end was cut by 5 bases, the J end by 6 bases, with 17 bases between. CDR3 residues: CSVTLGGGPNEQFF. In DNA form, the CDR3 reads TGCAGCGTTACTTTGGGGGGAGGCCCCAATGAGCAGTTCTTC.

The table lists this clonotype with a few counts. The V call is TRBV7-9, the J call TRBJ1-1, with TRBD1 as a possible D gene (5 bases). V was cut by 9 bases and J by 6 bases, with 11 bases left in between. The germline V gene encodes CDR1 SEHNR and CDR2 FQNEAQ (reference sequence). The CDR3 consists of 11 residues. The chain's CDR3 is CASSWGAEAFF. The CDR3 nucleotides are TGTGCCAGTTCGTGGGGCGCTGAAGCTTTCTTT.

The rearrangement uses TRBV7-2 and TRBJ2-7, with unresolved D. V was pared by 0 bases and J by 2 bases, with 11 bases between. Per the germline V gene, CDR1 is SGHTA and CDR2 is FQGNSA. The CDR3 has 15 amino acids. This CDR3 is CASSLAVLSPYEQYF. The CDR3 coding sequence is TGTGCCAGCAGCTTAGCTGTTTTAAGTCCCTACGAGCAGTACTTC.

The rearrangement joins TRBV12-3 or TRBV12-4 to TRBJ2-1; D is unresolved. The V end lost 1 base, the J end lost 8 bases, and 3 bases lay between the germline ends. This CDR3 comprises 11 residues. This chain's CDR3 is CASSLVDEQFF. The CDR3 nucleotides are TGTGCCAGCAGTTTAGTGGATGAGCAGTTCTTC.

V and J are TRBV6-5 and TRBJ2-3, with D perhaps TRBD1 (5 bases). V was clipped by 6 bases and J by 0 bases, with 10 bases between them. Germline loops: CDR1 MNHEY, CDR2 SVGAGI. The CDR3 covers 14 residues. The CDR3 sequence is CASREGVSTDTQYF. The CDR3 nucleotides are TGTGCCAGCAGGGAAGGGGTTAGCACAGATACGCAGTATTTT.

This clonotype was counted between two and nine times. V and J are TRBV20-1 and TRBJ2-7; TRBD2 matches at 13 bases. V lost 6 bases and J lost 0; bases outside the gene matches: 8. Germline CDR1 DFQATT, CDR2 SNEGSKA (reference sequence). The CDR3 has 16 residues. CDR3 sequence: CSALGLAGYRSYEQYF. CDR3 coding DNA: TGCAGTGCCTTGGGACTAGCGGGATACCGCTCCTACGAGCAGTACTTC.

This clonotype showed up just a few times. The rearrangement links TRBV4-1 to TRBJ2-1; the match to TRBD2 covers 9 bases. The CDR3 runs 17 residues. Unmatched junction bases numbered 10, after V lost 1 base and J lost 6 bases. The germline V gene encodes CDR1 MGHRA and CDR2 YSYEKL. This CDR3 is CASSQAIAGTSLNEQFF. CDR3 nucleotides: TGCGCCAGCAGCCAAGCGATAGCTGGGACTAGCCTCAATGAGCAGTTCTTC.

This chain joins TRBV6-2 or TRBV6-3 and TRBJ2-1; the D gene is possibly TRBD1 (7 bases). V was clipped by 4 bases and J by 2 bases, with 15 bases between them. Germline V gene sequence: CDR1 MNHEY, CDR2 SVGEGT. The CDR3 contains 16 residues. The CDR3 DNA sequence: TGTGCCAGCAGTTTCCAACAGGGGAGGACCTACAATGAGCAGTTCTTC. Amino acid sequence: CASSFQQGRTYNEQFF.

This clonotype was detected a few times. CDR3 in amino acids: CASSLEGESTEAFF. The CDR3 DNA reads TGTGCCAGCAGCTTAGAAGGGGAAAGTACTGAAGCTTTCTTT. The chain uses TRBV7-9 and TRBJ1-1; maybe TRBD1 (5 bases). V was clipped by 1 base and J by 5 bases, with 11 bases between them. CDR1 and CDR2 from the germline V gene are SEHNR and FQNEAQ (reference sequence). The CDR3 extends over 14 amino acids.

The CDR3 coding sequence is TGTGCCACCAGTGACCCCTTGGCGGAGGGCACAGATACGCAGTATTTT. Protein sequence: CATSDPLAEGTDTQYF. The rearrangement links TRBV24-1 to TRBJ2-3; maybe TRBD2 (5 bases). Trimming removed 4 bases from V and 1 base from J, with 14 bases in between. Germline loops: CDR1 KGHDR, CDR2 SFDVKD. CDR3 length: 16 residues.

This chain joins TRBV18 and TRBJ2-4, with D unclear. CDR1 and CDR2 from the germline V gene are KGHSH and LQKENI. The CDR3 is made up of 13 amino acids. V lost 0 bases and J 11 bases, leaving 11 bases between the germline ends. CDR3 in DNA: TGTGCCAGCTCACCACCGAGTTCTAGTGTTCAGTACTTC. Translation: CASSPPSSSVQYF.

The rearrangement uses TRBV29-1 and TRBJ2-1; tentative D call: TRBD1 (6 bases). This CDR3 spans 16 amino acids. Trimming pared 2 bases from V and 4 bases from J, leaving 18 bases between. CDR1 is SQVTM, CDR2 ANQGSEA, per germline. CDR3 in DNA: TGCAGCGTTGAATGGCCCCCTACGGGGACATACAATGAGCAGTTCTTC. This encodes CSVEWPPTGTYNEQFF.